These T cell receptor beta chains were read from a single sample in a study of spatial heterogeneity in lung cancer. One entry per CDR3 protein, called by TCRdb with MiXCR from the 5' RACE reads. The sample holds about 92,000 distinct CDR3 sequences, approximately 12% seen once. The material sequenced was PBMCs, taken at surgery. The receptors originated from a male donor with early-stage non-small cell lung cancer. CDR3s include the opening cysteine and the closing phenylalanine or tryptophan. A D gene is named only where the DNA matches it firmly. Clone size is not always given. Where it is, it says once, few, many or a class for expanded clones.

TRBJ1-4,TRBV29-1,NA,few,TGCAGCGTTGGGGGACAACAGGGTGAAAAACTGTTTTTT,CSVGGQQGEKLFF
TRBJ1-6,TRBV3-1,NA,NA,TGTGCCAGCAGCCCTTGGACTGAAGATAATTCACCCCTCCACTTT,CASSPWTEDNSPLHF
TRBJ2-5,TRBV5-1,NA,few,TGCGCCAGCAGCTTGGGGGTAGACGTTTTCCAAGAGACCCAGTACTTC,CASSLGVDVFQETQYF
TRBJ1-6,TRBV5-1,TRBD1,NA,TGCGCCAGCAGCACCACCGGGACAGGGGTATCACCCCTCCACTTT,CASSTTGTGVSPLHF
TRBJ2-6,TRBV11-1,NA,few,TGTGCCAGCAGCTTGCTCGGAGCCCGCGCAAGAGGAACCTCTGGGGCCAACGTCCTGACTTTC,CASSLLGARARGTSGANVLTF
TRBJ2-7,TRBV28,NA,few,TGTGCCAGCAGTTTCGGAAGCAGATCCTACGAGCAGTACTTC,CASSFGSRSYEQYF
TRBJ2-2,TRBV9,NA,few,TGTGCCAGGGCCAGGGAGCCCAACACCGGGGAGCTGTTTTTT,CARAREPNTGELFF
TRBJ2-3,TRBV9,NA,NA,TGTGCCAGCAGCCCCAGGTCCGGCACAGATACGCAGTATTTT,CASSPRSGTDTQYF
TRBJ1-2,TRBV18,TRBD1,many,TGTGCCAGCTCACCAACGGGACAGGGGGCTCTTAACTATGGCTACACCTTC,CASSPTGQGALNYGYTF
TRBJ2-3,TRBV9,NA,many,TGTGCCAGCAGCGCTCAAGAAGGGAATACGCAGTATTTT,CASSAQEGNTQYF
TRBJ2-3,TRBV7-2,NA,NA,TGTGCCAGCAGCTATTCCCGGGACCCCACAGATACGCAGTATTTT,CASSYSRDPTDTQYF
TRBJ2-7,TRBV11-3,NA,NA,TGTGCCAGCACCCTAAAAGCTTGGATTTACGAGCAGTACTTC,CASTLKAWIYEQYF
TRBJ2-6,TRBV7-8,TRBD1,many,TGTGCCAGCAGCTTAACGATGGCAGGGGGATCTGGGGCCAACGTCCTGACTTTC,CASSLTMAGGSGANVLTF